The present T cell receptor (beta chain) was sequenced within a study of read filtering for tumor transcriptome and immune sequencing (dated by TCRdb to the early 2020s). As for the study more broadly: The cohort consisted of approximately 16 male and some 13 female patients, with a mean age of approximately 70 years and an age range of about 47 to 90. As a main aim, a read-filtering strategy for immune repertoire data was addressed, with the specific question being whether clonotypes supported by a single read should be removed. The study compared TCR repertoires from targeted immune repertoire sequencing and bulk whole-transcriptome sequencing run on the same bone marrow samples. Per sample, about 4 to 10.27 million TCR-region mapped reads were obtained with IR-seq, compared with only 85 to 1273 with RNA-seq. After DNase treatment, whole-transcriptome libraries were prepared using the TruSeq RNA Access Library Prep Kit. Under revised international staging, about 8 patients fell into R-ISS I, approximately 15 into R-ISS II and about 7 into R-ISS III. Summary of the overall study and its limitations: Clonotypes were captured by IR-seq at much higher depth and more reliably than by RNA-seq, and smaller IR-seq throughput was sufficient for identification of most shared clonotypes. The correlation between IR-seq and RNA-seq shared clonotype proportions rose when single-read clonotypes were removed. In IR-seq, around 85% of clonotypes but 3% to 4% of total reads were represented by single-read clonotypes, whereas in RNA-seq, about 75% of clonotypes and about 40% of reads were represented by single-read clonotypes. The sorted CD138-negative fraction was not purified T cells but a mixed bone marrow immune population.

Bone marrow was sampled from every patient at the time of active disease. Bone marrow mononuclear cells were isolated by Ficoll-Hypaque density gradient centrifugation. Myeloma plasma cells were removed and CD138-negative cells were collected by negative selection after labeling with CD138 magnetic microbeads on a MACS separator. The purity of the isolated cells was checked by flow cytometry with CD138 antibodies on an Attune NxT. Total RNA was extracted with TRIzol reagent and quantified with a NanoDrop spectrophotometer. For each patient, paired RNA-seq and IR-seq were run on the CD138-negative bone marrow sample from that patient. The Immunoverse kit was used to build TCR libraries from 400 ng RNA, with molecular barcoded adaptors covering alpha/delta and beta/gamma chains. The same RNA used for transcriptome sequencing was used for TCR library preparation. TCR libraries were sequenced on an Illumina HiSeq 4000 with 2 x 150 cycles. The authors' analysis ran thus. Using MiXCR, which included quality filtering and error correction, TCR reads were aligned to human V, D, J and C references and then assembled into CDR3 clonotypes. The tcR package in R was used to analyze clonotype counts and gene usage diversity. For inspection of raw mapping reads, RNA-seq reads were mapped by STAR aligner version 2.5.3a onto GRCh37 of the human genome. To test the effect of sequencing depth on detected clonotypes, IR-seq fastq files were randomly downsampled using Seqtk 1.3. TCRdb reanalyzed the raw reads on its own, using fastp at Q25 for trimming and MiXCR for clone calling, and kept in-frame beta chains. Rows are unified per CDR3 protein, each entry keeping the most common DNA and genes. Clone size and V and J calls follow TCRdb, not the original study. The sample contains about 130,000 distinct CDR3 sequences, roughly an eighth of them found a single time. The ten largest clones take up under 9% of the sample.

V drops 4 bases and J drops 0 bases, leaving 7 bases in between. Including the terminal cysteine and phenylalanine, the CDR3 comprises 13 residues. Only CDR3 DNA is held: 39 bases, read in frame from base 1. The germline V gene provides CDR1 SQVTM and CDR2 ANQGSEA. This clonotype was seen many times. The antigen it binds to is not known. No quality values exist for individual bases; no much larger clone is one base distant. The rearranged segments are TRBV29-1 and TRBJ1-5; a confident D gene designation cannot be given. This clonotype originated in a donor aged 40 or over with multiple myeloma. The specimen sequenced was a population of CD138-negative cells sorted from bone marrow. The cell subset or site label, read with the paper, signifies: bone marrow mononuclear cells depleted of CD138+ plasma/myeloma cells by negative magnetic selection. DNA sequence: TGCAGCGTTGCACAGCATAGCAATCAGCCCCAGCATTTT. This yields the protein CSVAQHSNQPQHF.